The 30 T cell receptor beta chains below were found in one sample sequenced in a study of blood T cell repertoires in COVID-19. Here immunoSEQ multiplex PCR was the method, and the copy in TCRdb shows in-frame clones only, minus some. This sample has some 37,000 clones, with 80% to 90% found just once. Sequenced: peripheral blood. These TCRs come from a woman in her seventies with acute or convalescent COVID-19.

The V and J genes are TRBV6-6 and TRBJ2-7; D is perhaps TRBD2 (6 bases). The CDR3 extends over 13 amino acids. Per germline, CDR1 MNHNY and CDR2 SVGAGI (reference sequence). The V and J ends lost 2 bases and 12 bases respectively, with 17 bases between them. The CDR3 region is CASSYGDSRNSYV. CDR3 coding DNA: TGTGCCAGCAGTTACGGGGACTCCCGTAATTCGTACGTC.

The chain has TRBV6-2 or TRBV6-3 and TRBJ1-1; D uncertain. The CDR3 is made up of 17 amino acids. Germline lookup yields CDR1 MNHEY and CDR2 SVGEGT. Between the trimmed V and J ends, which lost 2 bases and 3 bases, there was a span of 19 bases. The CDR3 region is CASSYPFVARRDTEAFF. DNA of the CDR3: TGTGCCAGCAGTTACCCCTTTGTGGCCCGGAGAGACACTGAAGCTTTCTTT.

This chain joins TRBV24-1 and TRBJ1-3, with D possibly being TRBD1 (5 bases). Germline CDR1 KGHDR, CDR2 SFDVKD. V gave up 5 bases and J gave up 2 bases, with 6 bases separating them. CDR3 length: 13 residues. The CDR3 here is CATSGTPGNTIYF. The CDR3 DNA follows: TGTGCCACCAGTGGGACACCTGGAAACACCATATATTTT.

J is TRBJ2-2 and V is TRBV28; 7 positions agree with TRBD1. With 6 bases clipped from V and 4 bases from J, the junction kept 8 bases outside the gene matches. In germline, CDR1 is MDHEN, CDR2 SYDVKM. The CDR3 contains 15 residues. CDR3 sequence: CASSTTGLATGELFF. DNA for the CDR3: TGTGCCAGCAGCACGACAGGGCTGGCCACCGGGGAGCTGTTTTTT.

The chain couples TRBV18 to TRBJ2-1, with 13 bases identical to TRBD2. The V gene's germline CDR1 is KGHSH and CDR2 LQKENI. This CDR3 comprises 15 residues. Losses at the gene ends were 3 bases for V and 10 bases for J; bases not matched to a gene: 6. The chain's CDR3 is CASSPGLAGMGEQFF. CDR3 DNA: TGTGCCAGCTCACCGGGACTAGCGGGGATGGGAGAGCAGTTCTTC.

This chain links TRBV28 with TRBJ2-3; TRBD2 might be the D (6 bases). Germline CDR1 and CDR2: MDHEN and SYDVKM. The CDR3 is made up of 15 amino acids. Trimming removed 6 bases from V and 4 bases from J, with 17 bases in between. The CDR3 sequence: CASSTLRDSPDTQYF. For the CDR3, the DNA is TGTGCCAGCAGCACACTCCGGGACTCTCCAGATACGCAGTATTTT.

The J gene is TRBJ1-5, the V gene TRBV10-3, with TRBD1 matching over 7 bases. The CDR3 is 14 residues long. The ends lost 6 bases at V and 3 bases at J; junction bases unmatched: 5. CDR1 is ENHRY and CDR2 is SYGVKD in the germline V gene. The CDR3 DNA sequence: TGTGCCATCAGCGGGGGACAGAACAATCAGCCCCAGCATTTT. Its protein is CAISGGQNNQPQHF.

This chain connects TRBV19 to TRBJ1-3; D might be TRBD1 (5 bases). Germline lookup yields CDR1 LNHDA and CDR2 SQIVND (reference sequence). V was pared by 7 bases and J by 1 base, with 8 bases between. The CDR3 sequence is 13 residues long. The CDR3 DNA is TGTGCCAGTACGACAGCATCTGGAAACACCATATATTTT. Residues: CASTTASGNTIYF.

The rearrangement uses TRBV10-3 and TRBJ1-2, with TRBD1 matching 9 bases. The V and J ends lost 6 bases and 4 bases, in that order; junction bases with no gene match: 3. In germline, CDR1 is ENHRY, CDR2 SYGVKD. This CDR3 contains 13 residues. CDR3 sequence reads: CAISPQGAYGYTF. The CDR3 coding sequence is TGTGCCATCAGCCCACAGGGGGCCTATGGCTACACCTTC.

The chain couples TRBV6-2 or TRBV6-3 to TRBJ2-4, with D possibly called TRBD1 or TRBD2 (6 bases each). With 6 bases removed from V and 5 bases from J, the gap between germline ends came to 11 bases. CDR3 length: 13 residues. Germline CDR1 and CDR2: MNHEY and SVGEGT. CDR3 DNA sequence: TGTGCCAGCAGCCGGGGGCAGGAAAACATTCAGTACTTC. Protein: CASSRGQENIQYF.

The chain carries TRBV6-5 and TRBJ1-2, with 9 bases matching TRBD1. Germline V lookup: CDR1 MNHEY, CDR2 SVGAGI. The CDR3 spans 14 residues. V lost 3 bases and J lost 4; bases outside the gene matches: 3. The CDR3 reads CASSYRGQGYGYTF. Here the CDR3 DNA reads TGTGCCAGCAGTTATCGGGGACAGGGCTATGGCTACACCTTC.

This chain joins TRBV11-2 and TRBJ1-5; D is perhaps TRBD1 (5 bases). CDR1 and CDR2 (germline): SGHAT, FQNNGV. The CDR3 totals 13 residues. V lost 4 bases and J 4 bases, leaving 8 bases between the germline ends. DNA for the CDR3: TGTGCCAGCAGCTGGGGGAGGAATCAGCCCCAGCATTTT. The encoded protein is CASSWGRNQPQHF.

J is TRBJ1-6 and V is TRBV10-3; 7 nucleotides line up with TRBD1. Per germline, CDR1 ENHRY and CDR2 SYGVKD. The J segment lost 2 bases and the V segment lost 8 bases, leaving 12 bases of the junction unmatched. The CDR3 has 17 amino acids. CDR3 sequence: CAISPLRGITYNSPLHF. DNA of the CDR3: TGTGCCATCTCTCCCCTCAGGGGGATCACCTATAATTCACCCCTCCACTTT.

As DNA, the CDR3 is TGTGCCAGCTTTACAGGGCGCCTTGGTAATTCACCCCTCCACTTT. Translated: CASFTGRLGNSPLHF. This chain uses TRBV6-5 with TRBJ1-6; perhaps TRBD1 as D (6 bases). Germline assignment: CDR1 MNHEY and CDR2 SVGAGI. The CDR3 length is 15 residues. Deletions cut 8 bases from V and 6 bases from J, with 17 bases between.

V usage is TRBV7-2 and J usage is TRBJ2-1; TRBD2 matches 7 bases. The CDR3 contains 14 residues. Germline assignment: CDR1 SGHTA and CDR2 FQGNSA. With 2 bases clipped from V and 7 bases from J, the junction kept 5 bases outside the gene matches. The CDR3 is CASSLLPLANEQFF. The CDR3 nucleotides read TGTGCCAGCAGCTTACTCCCACTAGCGAATGAGCAGTTCTTC.

CDR3 sequence reads: CASSQSTVSYNEQFF. As DNA, the CDR3 is TGCGCCAGCAGCCAAAGTACGGTTTCCTACAATGAGCAGTTCTTC. The chain joins TRBV4-1 to TRBJ2-1; D uncertain. The length of the CDR3 is 15 residues. The germline V gene has CDR1 MGHRA and CDR2 YSYEKL. V lost 2 bases and J lost 1, with 9 bases in between.

V usage is TRBV7-2 and J usage is TRBJ2-3; 8 nucleotides agree with TRBD2. This CDR3 spans 16 amino acids. The germline CDR1 and CDR2 sequences are SGHTA and FQGNSA. V trimming: 1 base; J trimming: 4 bases; junction bases outside the gene matches: 7. The CDR3 coding sequence is TGTGCCAGCAGCTTAGTTTCGGGGGGGGGCCCAGATACGCAGTATTTT. This encodes CASSLVSGGGPDTQYF.

The genes are TRBV3-1 (or the pseudogene TRBV3-2) and TRBJ2-1, with no clear D. The V and J ends lost 3 bases and 9 bases respectively, with 9 bases between them. CDR1 LGHDT and CDR2 YNNKEL come from the germline V gene (reference sequence). The CDR3 consists of 12 residues. CDR3 sequence reads: CASSQLGAEQFF. The DNA of the CDR3 is TGTGCCAGCAGCCAGCTAGGAGCTGAGCAGTTCTTC.

The V and J genes are TRBV5-4 and TRBJ2-3; 8 positions match TRBD1. This CDR3 contains 16 residues. V dropped 4 bases and J dropped 5; count of bases not matched to a gene: 12. Germline V CDR1 and CDR2: SGHNT, YYREEE (reference sequence). The DNA of the CDR3 is TGTGCCAGCAGCCCGCAACCGGGACAGGCGAGAGATACGCAGTATTTT. This codes for CASSPQPGQARDTQYF.

J is TRBJ2-1 and V is TRBV19, with 7 bases fitting TRBD2. The germline V gene has CDR1 LNHDA and CDR2 SQIVND (reference sequence). The CDR3 loop spans 14 amino acids. With V trimmed by 7 bases and J by 8 bases, 11 bases remained unmatched. CDR3 residues: CASNRAGARDEQFF. The CDR3 nucleotides read TGTGCCAGTAATCGGGCGGGAGCTAGGGATGAGCAGTTCTTC.

V is TRBV11-3 and J is TRBJ2-1; tentative D call: TRBD2 (5 bases). Germline V gene sequence: CDR1 SGHNT, CDR2 YENEEA. There are 15 residues in the CDR3. V was shortened by 7 bases and J by 5 bases, with 18 bases between the two germline ends. The CDR3 protein is CASNDDVLSDNEQFF. The CDR3 DNA sequence: TGTGCCAGCAACGACGACGTTCTTAGCGACAATGAGCAGTTCTTC.

This clone was observed a few times. V and J are TRBV29-1 and TRBJ1-5, with 7 bases that match TRBD1. After removal of 4 bases from V and 7 bases from J, the junction contained 7 bases not matched to a gene. The germline CDR1 and CDR2 sequences are SQVTM and ANQGSEA. The CDR3 has 13 amino acids. CDR3 nucleotides: TGCAGCGTTGCAACAGGGGTGGGACAGCCCCAGCATTTT. Protein product: CSVATGVGQPQHF.

This chain connects TRBV19 to TRBJ2-7; the match to TRBD1 covers 7 bases. The trim removed 4 bases at V and 5 bases at J, leaving 5 bases unmatched. The CDR3 runs to 13 residues. CDR1 is LNHDA and CDR2 is SQIVND in the germline V gene (reference sequence). The DNA of the CDR3 is TGTGCCAGTAGTACGACAGGGAAGGACGAGCAGTACGTC. It translates to CASSTTGKDEQYV.

The CDR3 reads CASSRDREETQYF. For the CDR3, the DNA is TGTGCCAGCAGCAGGGACAGGGAAGAGACCCAGTACTTC. This chain links TRBV6-5 with TRBJ2-5; 9 bases map to TRBD1. Germline V gives CDR1 MNHEY, CDR2 SVGAGI. This CDR3 region has 13 residues. The trim removed 6 bases at V and 3 bases at J, leaving 2 bases unmatched.

V usage is TRBV7-6 and J usage is TRBJ2-2; TRBD2 matches at 11 bases. This CDR3 comprises 16 residues. Trimming removed 5 bases from V and 1 base from J; junction bases left unmatched: 3. Germline CDR1 reads SGHVS; CDR2 reads FNYEAQ. CDR3 region: CASSTTSGGNTGELFF. In DNA form, the CDR3 reads TGTGCCAGCAGCACCACTAGCGGGGGGAACACCGGGGAGCTGTTTTTT.

The gene calls are TRBV11-1 and TRBJ2-2; a weak D match, TRBD2 (5 bases). Trimming took off 4 bases at V and 7 bases at J, with 7 bases between the two ends. The CDR3 is 12 amino acids. Germline assignment: CDR1 SGHAT and CDR2 FQDESV (reference sequence). As DNA, the CDR3 is TGTGCCAGCAGCTCCGGGGACGGGGAGCTGTTTTTT. As protein: CASSSGDGELFF.

J is TRBJ2-3 and V is TRBV28; D may be TRBD2 (5 bases). Germline loops: CDR1 MDHEN, CDR2 SYDVKM. Trimming cost V 7 bases and J 0 bases, with 11 bases left between them. This CDR3 contains 14 residues. Written as DNA, the CDR3 is TGTGCCAGCACGGAAGCGGCTAGCACAGATACGCAGTATTTT. Encoded protein: CASTEAASTDTQYF.

With respect to this clone: Distinct nucleotide sequences in the sample also encode this CDR3. The V gene is TRBV29-1, the J gene TRBJ1-3; 7 bases map to TRBD1. CDR1 is SQVTM, CDR2 ANQGSEA, per germline. The CDR3 is 14 amino acids. V dropped 6 bases and J dropped 0; count of bases not matched to a gene: 5. CDR3 sequence reads: CSVRDSLSGNTIYF. Here the CDR3 DNA reads TGCAGCGTCCGGGACAGCCTCTCTGGAAACACCATATATTTT.

For the CDR3, the DNA is TGTGCCAGCAGCCCCGGGTCTAGCGGGGGGCATGAGCAGTTCTTC. Protein: CASSPGSSGGHEQFF. The rearrangement links TRBV5-4 to TRBJ2-1, with 11 bases that match TRBD2. The V and J ends lost 4 bases and 8 bases, in that order; junction bases with no gene match: 8. The CDR3 is 15 amino acids. Per germline, CDR1 SGHNT and CDR2 YYREEE (reference sequence).

The chain links TRBV19 to TRBJ2-5; the match to TRBD2 covers 7 bases. The CDR3 has 14 amino acids. J lost 3 bases, V lost 1 base, and 2 bases had no gene match. CDR1 is LNHDA and CDR2 is SQIVND in the germline V gene (reference sequence). The DNA of the CDR3 is TGTGCCAGTAGTATAGGTGGGGGGGAAGAGACCCAGTACTTC. This encodes CASSIGGGEETQYF.